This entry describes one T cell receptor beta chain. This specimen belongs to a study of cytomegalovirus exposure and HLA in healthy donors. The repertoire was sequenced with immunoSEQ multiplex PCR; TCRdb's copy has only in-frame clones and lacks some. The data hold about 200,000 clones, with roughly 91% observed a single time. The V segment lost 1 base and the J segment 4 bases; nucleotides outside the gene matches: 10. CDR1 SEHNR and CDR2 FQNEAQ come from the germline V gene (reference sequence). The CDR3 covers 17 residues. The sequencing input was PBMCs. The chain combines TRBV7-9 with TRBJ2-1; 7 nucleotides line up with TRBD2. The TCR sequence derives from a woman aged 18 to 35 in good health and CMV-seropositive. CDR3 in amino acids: CASSLGFGPSGYNEQFF. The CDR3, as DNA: TGTGCCAGCAGCTTAGGTTTTGGCCCTAGCGGATACAATGAGCAGTTCTTC.